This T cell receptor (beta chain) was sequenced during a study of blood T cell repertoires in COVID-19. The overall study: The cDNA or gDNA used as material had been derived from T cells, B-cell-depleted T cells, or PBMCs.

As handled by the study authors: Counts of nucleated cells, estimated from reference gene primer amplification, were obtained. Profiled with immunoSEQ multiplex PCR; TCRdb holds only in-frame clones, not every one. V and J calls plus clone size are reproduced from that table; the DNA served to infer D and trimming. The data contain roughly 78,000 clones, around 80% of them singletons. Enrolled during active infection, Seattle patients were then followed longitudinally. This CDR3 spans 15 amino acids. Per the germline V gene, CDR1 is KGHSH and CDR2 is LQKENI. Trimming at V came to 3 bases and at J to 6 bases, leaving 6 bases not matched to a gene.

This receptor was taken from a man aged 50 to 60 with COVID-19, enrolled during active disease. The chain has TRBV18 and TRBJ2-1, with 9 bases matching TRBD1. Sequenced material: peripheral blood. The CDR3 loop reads CASSPPGTGRNEQFF. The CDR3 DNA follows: TGTGCCAGCTCACCTCCCGGGACAGGGCGCAATGAGCAGTTCTTC. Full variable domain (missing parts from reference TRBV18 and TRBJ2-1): NAGVMQNPRHLVRRRGQEARLRCSPMKGHSHVYWYRQLPEEGLKFMVYLQKENIIDESGMPKERFSAEFPKEGPSILRIQQVVRGDSAAYFCASSPPGTGRNEQFFGPGTRLTVL.